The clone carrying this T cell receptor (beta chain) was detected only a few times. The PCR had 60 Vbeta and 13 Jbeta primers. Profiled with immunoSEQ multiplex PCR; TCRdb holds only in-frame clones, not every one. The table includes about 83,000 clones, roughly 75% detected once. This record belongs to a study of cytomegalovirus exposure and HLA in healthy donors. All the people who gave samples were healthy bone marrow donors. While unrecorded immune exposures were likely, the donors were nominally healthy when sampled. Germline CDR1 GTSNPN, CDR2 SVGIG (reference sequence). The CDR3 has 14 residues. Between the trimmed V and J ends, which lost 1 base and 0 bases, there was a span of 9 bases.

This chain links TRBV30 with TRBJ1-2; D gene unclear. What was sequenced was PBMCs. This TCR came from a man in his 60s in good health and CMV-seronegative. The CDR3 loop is CAWSGGASNYGYTF. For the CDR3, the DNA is TGTGCCTGGAGTGGAGGTGCGTCTAACTATGGCTACACCTTC. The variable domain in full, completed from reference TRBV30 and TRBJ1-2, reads SQTIHQWPATLVQPVGSPLSLECTVEGTSNPNLYWYRQAAGRGLQLLFYSVGIGQISSEVPQNLSASRPQDRQFILSSKKLLLSDSGFYLCAWSGGASNYGYTFGSGTRLTVV.